These 30 T cell receptor beta chains came from one sample sequenced in a study of blood T cell repertoires in COVID-19. Assay used: immunoSEQ multiplex PCR; TCRdb lists only in-frame clones, some missing. The sample includes approximately 9,700 clones, approximately 90% of them seen just once. The sequenced sample consisted of peripheral blood. The receptors were gathered from a human donor in a cohort sampled during active COVID-19.

This chain connects TRBV3-1 (or the pseudogene TRBV3-2) to TRBJ2-3, with 10 bases matching TRBD1. CDR1 and CDR2 (germline): LGHDT, YNNKEL (reference sequence). The length of the CDR3 is 14 residues. Trimming cost V 3 bases and J 3 bases; bases outside gene matches: 0. The CDR3 nucleotides read TGTGCCAGCAGCCAGGGACAGGGGACAGATACGCAGTATTTT. Its protein product is CASSQGQGTDTQYF.

V is TRBV7-8 and J is TRBJ2-6; D gene ambiguous. V lost 6 bases and J lost 0, with 12 bases in between. Germline assignment: CDR1 SGHVS and CDR2 FQNEAQ. There are 16 residues in the CDR3. CDR3 sequence (DNA): TGTGCCAGCAGACTTACCCGAAGCTCTGGGGCCAACGTCCTGACTTTC. Encoded protein: CASRLTRSSGANVLTF.

The V call is TRBV19, the J call TRBJ1-3; 7 bases align to TRBD1. This CDR3 spans 15 amino acids. Germline V gene data show CDR1 as LNHDA and CDR2 as SQIVND (reference sequence). J gave up 2 bases and V 10 bases, and 11 bases lay outside the gene matches. CDR3 sequence: CATQAGTVTGNTIYF. In nucleotides, the CDR3 is TGTGCCACTCAAGCCGGGACAGTCACTGGAAACACCATATATTTT.

Here the CDR3 DNA reads TGTGCCAGCAGATGGGGACAGGAGGAATATAACTATGGCTACACCTTC. This gives the protein CASRWGQEEYNYGYTF. The genes are TRBV2 and TRBJ1-2; 8 bases are shared with TRBD1. This CDR3 is built from 16 residues. Germline V gives CDR1 SNHLY, CDR2 FYNNEI. The junction had 10 bases not matched to a gene; V was cut back by 6 bases and J by 1 base. The full variable domain, rest sourced from reference TRBV2 and TRBJ1-2, is EPEVTQTPSHQVTQMGQEVILRCVPISNHLYFYWYRQILGQKVEFLVSFYNNEISEKSEIFDDQFSVERPDGSNFTLKIRSTKLEDSAMYFCASRWGQEEYNYGYTFGSGTRLTVV.

The chain combines TRBV5-6 with TRBJ1-5, with D unclear. V was pared by 4 bases and J by 6 bases, with 11 bases between. The germline V gene has CDR1 SGHDT and CDR2 YYEEEE. The CDR3 contains 13 residues. The CDR3 protein is CASSLDRTQPQHF. CDR3 coding DNA: TGTGCCAGCAGCCTAGACCGAACTCAGCCCCAGCATTTT.

The chain joins TRBV3-1 (or the pseudogene TRBV3-2) to TRBJ1-5; D call uncertain. V was shortened by 0 bases and J by 9 bases, with 12 bases between the two germline ends. Germline loops: CDR1 LGHDT, CDR2 YNNKEL (reference sequence). CDR3 size: 14 residues. This CDR3 is CASSQDPLPGPQHF. The CDR3, as DNA: TGTGCCAGCAGCCAAGATCCTCTACCTGGGCCCCAGCATTTT.

The chain uses TRBV16 and TRBJ2-5; 7 bases are shared with TRBD2. Germline V gene lookup returns CDR1 KGHSY and CDR2 FQNENV. V was pared by 4 bases and J by 3 bases, with 5 bases of the junction left unmatched. There are 14 residues in the CDR3. The CDR3 coding sequence is TGTGCCAGCAGCCGAACTAGCGCCAAAGAGACCCAGTACTTC. This sequence encodes CASSRTSAKETQYF.

The chain joins TRBV5-6 to TRBJ2-3; 7 nucleotides match TRBD1. The CDR3 runs 15 residues. Germline V gene sequence: CDR1 SGHDT, CDR2 YYEEEE. With 4 bases clipped from V and 4 bases from J, the junction kept 9 bases outside the gene matches. The chain's CDR3 is CASSATTGAPDTQYF. CDR3 bases: TGTGCCAGCAGCGCGACTACAGGGGCGCCAGATACGCAGTATTTT.

This clone has a single count. The V gene is TRBV18, the J gene TRBJ1-1; 7 bases are a match to TRBD1. This CDR3 has 13 residues. Per germline, CDR1 KGHSH and CDR2 LQKENI. The V gene end was trimmed by 6 bases and the J gene end by 5 bases; junction bases not matched to a gene: 6. The CDR3 DNA follows: TGTGCCAGCTCGGAGGGGGCGCGTACTGAAGCTTTCTTT. It specifies CASSEGARTEAFF.

Regarding this clone: Sequence at one end of the junction differs from germline and may be a read error. This chain joins TRBV6-6 and TRBJ2-2; tentative D call: TRBD2 (7 bases). Germline V lookup: CDR1 MNHNY, CDR2 SVGAGI (reference sequence). The CDR3 extends over 16 amino acids. The CDR3 coding sequence is TGTGCCAGCAGAAGGGGGAGGGTAACTTTCACCGCGGAGCTGTTTTTT. It specifies CASRRGRVTFTAELFF.

The chain joins TRBV5-5 to TRBJ1-1; D remains unclear. Germline-derived CDR1 and CDR2 are SGHKS and YYEKEE (reference sequence). The CDR3 runs 14 residues. V dropped 1 base and J dropped 6 bases, with 13 bases sitting between them. The CDR3 is CASSLFSTRAEAFF. The CDR3 DNA sequence: TGTGCCAGCAGCTTGTTTTCGACCCGGGCTGAAGCTTTCTTT.

This clone is a singleton in its sample. The chain uses TRBV9 and TRBJ1-2; D is possibly TRBD1 (5 bases). Germline V lookup: CDR1 SGDLS, CDR2 YYNGEE. The CDR3 is 15 residues long. Trimming left V 0 bases short and J 0 bases short, with 9 bases between. The CDR3 spells CASSVEGYPNYGYTF. The CDR3 DNA sequence: TGTGCCAGCAGCGTAGAGGGGTACCCTAACTATGGCTACACCTTC.

The rearrangement joins TRBV6-5 to TRBJ1-4, with D possibly being TRBD1 (6 bases). V was pared by 0 bases and J by 11 bases, with 16 bases between. This CDR3 is 15 amino acids long. From germline, CDR1 is MNHEY and CDR2 SVGAGI. This CDR3 is CASSYSWDTVGKLFF. CDR3 nucleotide sequence: TGTGCCAGCAGTTACTCGTGGGACACGGTCGGTAAACTGTTTTTT.

The chain recombines TRBV5-1 with TRBJ2-5, with 8 positions matching TRBD1. The J segment lost 5 bases and the V segment lost 1 base, leaving 7 bases of the junction unmatched. CDR1 is SGHRS and CDR2 is YFSETQ in the germline V gene. The CDR3 covers 15 residues. CDR3 DNA: TGCGCCAGCAGCTTGTTCGGACAGGGTGGCGAGACCCAGTACTTC. Translated: CASSLFGQGGETQYF.

The J gene is TRBJ2-1, the V gene TRBV3-1 (or the pseudogene TRBV3-2); 10 bases align to TRBD2. The ends lost 1 base at V and 3 bases at J; junction bases unmatched: 9. Germline CDR1 LGHDT, CDR2 YNNKEL (reference sequence). The CDR3 extends over 18 amino acids. The CDR3 loop reads CASSQVWLAGANYNEQFF. In DNA, the CDR3 is TGTGCCAGCAGCCAAGTATGGCTAGCGGGGGCTAACTACAATGAGCAGTTCTTC.

The chain is built from TRBV2 and TRBJ2-5, with TRBD1 identical over 8 bases. V was pared by 7 bases and J by 2 bases, with 9 bases of the junction left unmatched. Germline V gene sequence: CDR1 SNHLY, CDR2 FYNNEI. This CDR3 is built from 15 residues. The CDR3 DNA sequence: TGTGCCAGCACCTCACAGGGGGTTGGACAAGAGACCCAGTACTTC. This codes for CASTSQGVGQETQYF.

This sequence joins TRBV6-5 and TRBJ1-1; the D gene is possibly TRBD1 (5 bases). Germline CDR1 and CDR2: MNHEY and SVGAGI. CDR3 size: 15 residues. The germline V and J ends were trimmed by 6 bases and 4 bases, with 18 bases remaining between them. The CDR3, as DNA: TGTGCCAGCAGCCTAAGTCGGTGGGGGGGCACTGAAGCTTTCTTT. Translated, it gives CASSLSRWGGTEAFF.

The chain is built from TRBV2 and TRBJ1-2; possible D gene TRBD1, 5 bases. Trimming stripped 5 bases from V and 0 bases from J, with 7 bases between. The CDR3 is 13 residues long. From germline, CDR1 is SNHLY and CDR2 FYNNEI. In DNA form, the CDR3 reads TGTGCCAGCAGTCTGACAGCTAACTATGGCTACACCTTC. This gives the protein CASSLTANYGYTF.

This CDR3 is CASGEGTEAFF. In DNA, the CDR3 is TGCGCCAGCGGGGAGGGGACTGAAGCTTTCTTT. J is TRBJ1-1 and V is TRBV5-1, with D perhaps matching TRBD1 (5 bases). In germline, CDR1 is SGHRS, CDR2 YFSETQ. V lost 7 bases, J lost 5 bases, and 9 bases lay in between. The CDR3 runs to 11 residues.

J is TRBJ2-1 and V is TRBV5-5; 11 nucleotides agree with TRBD1. Germline V gives CDR1 SGHKS, CDR2 YYEKEE (reference sequence). The trim removed 3 bases at V and 3 bases at J, leaving 8 bases unmatched. The CDR3 sequence is 17 residues long. The CDR3 protein is CASSSFPGTGGYNEQFF. CDR3 coding DNA: TGTGCCAGCAGCTCATTCCCCGGGACAGGGGGCTACAATGAGCAGTTCTTC.

The gene calls are TRBV19 and TRBJ1-5, with 10 bases fitting TRBD1. V lost 6 bases, J lost 2 bases, and 1 base stayed unmatched. In germline, CDR1 is LNHDA, CDR2 SQIVND (reference sequence). This CDR3 has 14 amino acids. The CDR3 sequence is CASSGTGGNQPQHF. In nucleotides, the CDR3 is TGTGCCAGTAGCGGGACAGGGGGCAATCAGCCCCAGCATTTT.

The chain joins TRBV12-3 or TRBV12-4 to TRBJ1-5; 8 bases fit TRBD1. After removal of 6 bases from V and 7 bases from J, the junction contained 5 bases not matched to a gene. CDR3 length equals 13 residues. The CDR3 loop reads CASSPTGDQPQHF. CDR3 nucleotides: TGTGCCAGCAGCCCGACAGGGGACCAGCCCCAGCATTTT.

CDR3 coding DNA: TGTGCCAGCAGTGACCCTAGCGGGGGGGCGATAGATACGCAGTATTTT. As protein: CASSDPSGGAIDTQYF. The chain combines TRBV6-1 with TRBJ2-3, with TRBD2 identical over 12 bases. The CDR3 spans 16 residues. Germline CDR1 MNHNS, CDR2 SASEGT. V gave up 3 bases and J gave up 5 bases; unmatched junction bases: 6.

V usage is TRBV5-1 and J usage is TRBJ1-1; 7 bases match TRBD1. Per the germline V gene, CDR1 is SGHRS and CDR2 is YFSETQ. Trimming at V came to 3 bases and at J to 4 bases, leaving 9 bases not matched to a gene. The CDR3 extends over 15 amino acids. The CDR3, as DNA: TGCGCCAGCAGCTCGGACACAGGGGCCGTCACTGAAGCTTTCTTT. Protein: CASSSDTGAVTEAFF.

CDR3 DNA sequence: TGTGCTAGTGGTACGAGCGGGGGGTACACAGATACGCAGTATTTT. This gives the protein CASGTSGGYTDTQYF. This chain uses TRBV12-5 with TRBJ2-3; 9 bases are shared with TRBD2. The CDR3 extends over 15 amino acids. Trimming removed 5 bases from V and 2 bases from J; junction bases left unmatched: 5. Germline CDR1 is LGHNT and CDR2 is FRNRAP.

The chain joins TRBV13 to TRBJ1-1, with no clear D. Germline values: CDR1 PRHDT, CDR2 FYEKMQ (reference sequence). V lost 5 bases and J 9 bases, leaving 10 bases between the germline ends. The CDR3 is made up of 11 amino acids. The CDR3 sequence is CASSPGSKAFF. The CDR3 DNA reads as TGTGCCAGCAGCCCAGGTTCGAAAGCTTTCTTT.

The chain carries TRBV6-5 and TRBJ2-7; 14 bases are shared with TRBD2. Germline loops: CDR1 MNHEY, CDR2 SVGAGI. The CDR3 is 14 amino acids. With V trimmed by 5 bases and J by 7 bases, 4 bases remained unmatched. DNA of the CDR3: TGTGCCAGCAGTCGTAGGACTAGCGGGGGGGAGCAGTACTTC. Protein product: CASSRRTSGGEQYF.

This chain uses TRBV15 with TRBJ2-7; no reliable D call. Germline V lookup: CDR1 LNHNV, CDR2 YYDKDF (reference sequence). Trimming shortened V by 4 bases and J by 0 bases, and 7 bases separated the two germline ends. The CDR3 loop spans 13 amino acids. The CDR3 here is CATSITASYEQYF. The DNA for the CDR3 is TGTGCCACCAGCATAACAGCCTCCTACGAGCAGTACTTC.

The CDR3 nucleotides are TGTGCCAGCAGTTTCGCTACTAGCGGGGGGGGGAATGAGCAGTTCTTC. It codes for CASSFATSGGGNEQFF. The chain has TRBV27 and TRBJ2-1, with 13 positions matching TRBD2. Germline CDR1 MNHEY, CDR2 SMNVEV (reference sequence). The CDR3 contains 16 residues. V was clipped by 3 bases and J by 7 bases; unmatched bases: 6.

The V and J genes are TRBV6-5 and TRBJ2-5, with D possibly being TRBD2 (5 bases). Trimming shortened V by 2 bases and J by 7 bases, and 5 bases separated the two germline ends. CDR1 MNHEY and CDR2 SVGAGI come from the germline V gene. CDR3 size: 11 residues. The chain's CDR3 is CASSYGGTQYF. The DNA of the CDR3 is TGTGCCAGCAGTTACGGAGGGACCCAGTACTTC.